These 3 T cell receptor beta chains share one sample of origin, sequenced in a study of patients and donors after allogeneic stem cell transplantation. TCRdb fed the RT-PCR reads into MiXCR, producing one record per CDR3 protein. The table has roughly 200,000 distinct CDR3 sequences, around two fifths seen once. Material: blood, either unsorted or a sorted T cell fraction (not recorded which). Source of these receptors: a human donor who was either an allogeneic HSCT recipient or a stem cell or donor lymphocyte infusion donor (not recorded which). It is not recorded whose cells these are; they may come from a transplant donor.

The gene calls are TRBV7-9 and TRBJ2-1; 13 bases map to TRBD2. The CDR3 covers 18 residues. Germline values: CDR1 SEHNR, CDR2 FQNEAQ (reference sequence). The V gene end was trimmed by 7 bases and the J gene end by 1 base; junction bases not matched to a gene: 10. Here the CDR3 DNA reads TGTGCCAGCACCAGGACTAGCGGGAGATCCAGGTCCTACAATGAGCAGTTCTTC. This sequence encodes CASTRTSGRSRSYNEQFF.

There are a few counts of this clonotype. The CDR3 loop is CASSLVGGSPQHF. The CDR3 DNA reads as TGTGCCAGCAGTCTCGTCGGGGGGTCGCCCCAGCATTTT. The V and J genes are TRBV28 and TRBJ1-5, with a weak D call TRBD1 (5 bases). The V gene's germline CDR1 is MDHEN and CDR2 SYDVKM. The CDR3 is 13 residues long. Deletions cut 5 bases from V and 9 bases from J, with 14 bases between.

V gene TRBV20-1 combines with J gene TRBJ1-1; 7 bases match TRBD1. CDR1 and CDR2 (germline): DFQATT, SNEGSKA (reference sequence). The CDR3 is 13 residues long. The ends lost 5 bases at V and 1 base at J; junction bases unmatched: 4. The CDR3: CSAPTGSNTEAFF. The CDR3, as DNA: TGCAGTGCTCCGACAGGGTCGAACACTGAAGCTTTCTTT.